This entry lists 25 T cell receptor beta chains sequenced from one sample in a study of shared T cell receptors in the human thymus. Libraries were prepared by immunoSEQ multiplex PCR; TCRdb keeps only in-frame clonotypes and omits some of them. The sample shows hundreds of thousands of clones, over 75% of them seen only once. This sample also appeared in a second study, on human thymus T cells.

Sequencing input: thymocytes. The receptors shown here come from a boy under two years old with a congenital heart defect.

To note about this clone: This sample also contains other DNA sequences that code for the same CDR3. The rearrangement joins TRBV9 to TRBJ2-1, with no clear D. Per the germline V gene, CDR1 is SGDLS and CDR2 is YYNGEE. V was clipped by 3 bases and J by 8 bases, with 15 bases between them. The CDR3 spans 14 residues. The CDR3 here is CASSERIVGYEQFF. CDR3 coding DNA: TGTGCCAGCAGCGAACGAATAGTGGGCTATGAGCAGTTCTTC.

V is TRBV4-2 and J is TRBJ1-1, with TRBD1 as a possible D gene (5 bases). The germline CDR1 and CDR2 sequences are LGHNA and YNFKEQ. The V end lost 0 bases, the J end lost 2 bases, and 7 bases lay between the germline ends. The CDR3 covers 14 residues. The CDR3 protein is CASSQDDSNTEAFF. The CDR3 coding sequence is TGTGCCAGCAGCCAAGATGACAGTAACACTGAAGCTTTCTTT.

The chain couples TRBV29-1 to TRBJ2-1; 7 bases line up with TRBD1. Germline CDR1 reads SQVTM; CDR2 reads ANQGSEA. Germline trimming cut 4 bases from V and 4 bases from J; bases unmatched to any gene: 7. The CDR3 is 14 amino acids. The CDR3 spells CSVGPGQSYNEQFF. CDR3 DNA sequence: TGCAGCGTTGGTCCGGGACAGTCATACAATGAGCAGTTCTTC.

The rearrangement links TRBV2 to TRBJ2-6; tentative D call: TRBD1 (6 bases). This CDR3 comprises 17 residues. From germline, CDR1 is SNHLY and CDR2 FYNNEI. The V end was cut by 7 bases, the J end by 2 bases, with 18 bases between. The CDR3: CASKGQGIRPGANVLTF. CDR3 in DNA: TGTGCCAGCAAAGGGCAGGGGATCCGACCTGGGGCCAACGTCCTGACTTTC.

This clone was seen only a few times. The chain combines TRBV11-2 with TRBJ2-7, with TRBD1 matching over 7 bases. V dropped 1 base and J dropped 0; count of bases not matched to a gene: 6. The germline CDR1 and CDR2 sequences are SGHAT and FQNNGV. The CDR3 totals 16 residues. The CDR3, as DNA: TGTGCCAGCAGCTTAGTCGGGACAGAAGTCTCCTACGAGCAGTACTTC. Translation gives CASSLVGTEVSYEQYF.

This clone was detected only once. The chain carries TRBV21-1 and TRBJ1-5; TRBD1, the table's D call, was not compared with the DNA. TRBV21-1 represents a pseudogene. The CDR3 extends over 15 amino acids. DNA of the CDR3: TGTGCCAGCAGCAAGGACAGGGGGCTCGATCAGCCCCAGCATTTT. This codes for CASSKDRGLDQPQHF.

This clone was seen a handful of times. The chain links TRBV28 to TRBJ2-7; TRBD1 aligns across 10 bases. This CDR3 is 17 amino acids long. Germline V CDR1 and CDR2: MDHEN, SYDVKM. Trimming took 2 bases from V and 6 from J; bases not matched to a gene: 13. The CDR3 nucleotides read TGTGCCAGCAGTTTAAATTCTGGGGGACAGGGGCCCTTCGAGCAGTACTTC. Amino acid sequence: CASSLNSGGQGPFEQYF.

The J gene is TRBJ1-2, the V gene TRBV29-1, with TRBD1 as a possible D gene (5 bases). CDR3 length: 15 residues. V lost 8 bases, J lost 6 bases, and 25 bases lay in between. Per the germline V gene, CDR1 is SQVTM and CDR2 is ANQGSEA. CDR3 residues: CSPEPNLRGPNGYTF. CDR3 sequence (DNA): TGCAGCCCCGAACCGAATTTAAGGGGCCCAAATGGCTACACCTTC.

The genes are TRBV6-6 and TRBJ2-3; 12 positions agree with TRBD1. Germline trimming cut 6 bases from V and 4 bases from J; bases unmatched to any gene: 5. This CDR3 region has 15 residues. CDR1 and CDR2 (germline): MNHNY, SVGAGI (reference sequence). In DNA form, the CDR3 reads TGTGCCAGCAGCGCCGGGACAGGGGGCTCAGATACGCAGTATTTT. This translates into CASSAGTGGSDTQYF.

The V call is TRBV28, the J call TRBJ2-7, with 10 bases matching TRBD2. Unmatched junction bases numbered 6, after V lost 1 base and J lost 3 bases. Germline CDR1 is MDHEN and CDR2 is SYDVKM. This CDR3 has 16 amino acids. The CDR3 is CASSLSRASGGYEQYF. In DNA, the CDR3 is TGTGCCAGCAGTTTATCTAGGGCTAGCGGGGGCTACGAGCAGTACTTC.

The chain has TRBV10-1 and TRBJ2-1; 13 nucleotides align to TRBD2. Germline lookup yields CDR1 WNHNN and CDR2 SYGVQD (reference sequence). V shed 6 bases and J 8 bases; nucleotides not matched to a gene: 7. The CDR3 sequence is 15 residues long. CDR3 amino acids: CASRAGTSGMDEQFF. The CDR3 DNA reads TGCGCCAGCAGGGCCGGGACTAGCGGGATGGATGAGCAGTTCTTC.

CDR3: CATSRARQAEETQYF. Here the CDR3 DNA reads TGTGCCACCAGCAGAGCACGACAGGCCGAAGAGACCCAGTACTTC. The chain is built from TRBV15 and TRBJ2-5, with D perhaps TRBD1 (6 bases). The CDR3 is 15 amino acids. V shed 1 base and J shed 3 bases, with 12 bases lying between them. Germline V gene lookup returns CDR1 LNHNV and CDR2 YYDKDF (reference sequence). Combining the CDR3 with reference TRBV15 and TRBJ2-5 gives the whole variable domain DAMVIQNPRYQVTQFGKPVTLSCSQTLNHNVMYWYQQKSSQAPKLLFHYYDKDFNNEADTPDNFQSRRPNTSFCFLDIRSPGLGDTAMYLCATSRARQAEETQYFGPGTRLLVL.

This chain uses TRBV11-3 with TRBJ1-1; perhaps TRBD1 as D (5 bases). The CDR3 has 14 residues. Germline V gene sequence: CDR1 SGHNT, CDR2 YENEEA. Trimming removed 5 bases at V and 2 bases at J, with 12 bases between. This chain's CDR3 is CASSPSGVNTEAFF. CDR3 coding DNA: TGTGCCAGCAGCCCCTCGGGGGTTAACACTGAAGCTTTCTTT.

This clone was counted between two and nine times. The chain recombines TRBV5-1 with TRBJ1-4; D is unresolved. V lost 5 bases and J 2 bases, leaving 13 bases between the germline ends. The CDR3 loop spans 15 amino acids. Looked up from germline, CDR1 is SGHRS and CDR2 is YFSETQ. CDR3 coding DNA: TGCGCCAGCAGGGAGAGGGTGTCGACTAATGAAAAACTGTTTTTT. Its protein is CASRERVSTNEKLFF.

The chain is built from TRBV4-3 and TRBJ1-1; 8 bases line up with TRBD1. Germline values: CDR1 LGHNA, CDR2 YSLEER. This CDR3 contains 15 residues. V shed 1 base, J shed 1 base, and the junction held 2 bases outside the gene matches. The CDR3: CASSQAGQGNTEAFF. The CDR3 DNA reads TGCGCCAGCAGCCAAGCAGGACAGGGGAACACTGAAGCTTTCTTT.

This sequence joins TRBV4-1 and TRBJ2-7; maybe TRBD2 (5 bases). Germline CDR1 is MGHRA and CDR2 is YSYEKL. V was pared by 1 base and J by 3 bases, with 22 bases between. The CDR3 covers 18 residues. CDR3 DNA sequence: TGCGCCAGCAGCCAAGGGGAGCTTATAAGTCAGCATAACTACGAGCAGTACTTC. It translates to CASSQGELISQHNYEQYF.

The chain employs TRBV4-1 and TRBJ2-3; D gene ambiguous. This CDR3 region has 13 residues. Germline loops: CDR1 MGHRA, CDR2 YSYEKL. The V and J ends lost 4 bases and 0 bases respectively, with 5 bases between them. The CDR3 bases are TGCGCCAGCAGCCCCCCTAGCACAGATACGCAGTATTTT. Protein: CASSPPSTDTQYF.

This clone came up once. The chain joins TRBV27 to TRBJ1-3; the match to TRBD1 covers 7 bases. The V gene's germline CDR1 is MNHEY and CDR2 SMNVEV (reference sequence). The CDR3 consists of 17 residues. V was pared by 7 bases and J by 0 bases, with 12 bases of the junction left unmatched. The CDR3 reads CASMGPTGDSSGNTIYF. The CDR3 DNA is TGTGCCAGCATGGGCCCCACAGGGGACAGCTCTGGAAACACCATATATTTT.

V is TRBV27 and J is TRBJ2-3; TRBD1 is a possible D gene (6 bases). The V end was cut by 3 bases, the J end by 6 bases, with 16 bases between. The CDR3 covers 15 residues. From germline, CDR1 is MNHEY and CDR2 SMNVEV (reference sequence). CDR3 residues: CASSFVGAAVDTQYF. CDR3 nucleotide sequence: TGTGCCAGCAGTTTTGTGGGGGCGGCGGTGGATACGCAGTATTTT.

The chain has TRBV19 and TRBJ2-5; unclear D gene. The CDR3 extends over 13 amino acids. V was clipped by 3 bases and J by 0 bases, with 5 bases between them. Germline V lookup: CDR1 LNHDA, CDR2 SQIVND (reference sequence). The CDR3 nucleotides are TGTGCCAGTAGTATCCGTAACCAAGAGACCCAGTACTTC. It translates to CASSIRNQETQYF.

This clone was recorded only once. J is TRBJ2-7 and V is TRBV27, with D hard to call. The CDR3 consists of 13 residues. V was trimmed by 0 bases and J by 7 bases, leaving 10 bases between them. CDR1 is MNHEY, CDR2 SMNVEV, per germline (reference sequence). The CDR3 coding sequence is TGTGCCAGCAGTTTATCGTATGTGAGGGAGCAGTACTTC. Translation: CASSLSYVREQYF.

CDR3 residues: CAISRLEGNTDTQYF. CDR3 coding DNA: TGTGCCATCAGTCGACTAGAAGGAAACACAGATACGCAGTATTTT. V is TRBV10-3 and J is TRBJ2-3; D is perhaps TRBD2 (6 bases). V shed 5 bases and J shed 2 bases, with 14 bases lying between them. The CDR3 sequence is 15 residues long. The germline gives CDR1 ENHRY, CDR2 SYGVKD.

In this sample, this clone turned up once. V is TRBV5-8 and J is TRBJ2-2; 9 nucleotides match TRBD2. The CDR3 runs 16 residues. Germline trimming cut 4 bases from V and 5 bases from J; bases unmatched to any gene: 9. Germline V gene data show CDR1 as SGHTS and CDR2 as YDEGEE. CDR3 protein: CASSPLAGAPTGELFF. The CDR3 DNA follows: TGTGCCAGCAGCCCCTTAGCGGGAGCGCCTACCGGGGAGCTGTTTTTT.

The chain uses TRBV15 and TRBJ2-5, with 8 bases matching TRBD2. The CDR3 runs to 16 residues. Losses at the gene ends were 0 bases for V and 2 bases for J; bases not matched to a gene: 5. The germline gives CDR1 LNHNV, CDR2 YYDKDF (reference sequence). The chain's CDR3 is CATSRELAAPQETQYF. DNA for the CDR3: TGTGCCACCAGCAGAGAACTAGCGGCGCCTCAAGAGACCCAGTACTTC.

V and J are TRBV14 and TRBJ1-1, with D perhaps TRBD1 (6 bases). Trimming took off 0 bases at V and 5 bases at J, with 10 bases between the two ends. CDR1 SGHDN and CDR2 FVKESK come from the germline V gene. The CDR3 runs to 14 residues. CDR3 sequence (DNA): TGTGCCAGCAGCCAAGATCGCCAGGGGACTGAAGCTTTCTTT. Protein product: CASSQDRQGTEAFF.